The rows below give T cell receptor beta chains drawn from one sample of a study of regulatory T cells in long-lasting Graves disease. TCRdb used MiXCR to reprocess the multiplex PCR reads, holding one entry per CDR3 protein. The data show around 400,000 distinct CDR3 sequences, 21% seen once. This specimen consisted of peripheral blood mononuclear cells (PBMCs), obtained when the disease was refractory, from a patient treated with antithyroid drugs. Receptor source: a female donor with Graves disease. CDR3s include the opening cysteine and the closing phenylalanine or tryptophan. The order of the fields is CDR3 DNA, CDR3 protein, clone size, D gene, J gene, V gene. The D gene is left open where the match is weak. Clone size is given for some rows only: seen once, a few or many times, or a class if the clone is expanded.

DNA: TGTGCCAGCAGTGCAGCTTCGACTAGCGGGAGGGCCACTAGCACCGGGGAGCTGTTTTTT; CDR3: CASSAASTSGRATSTGELFF; size: NA; D: TRBD2; J: TRBJ2-2; V: TRBV27
DNA: TGTGCCAGCAGAGGACAGGGGGCAACAGATACGCAGTATTTT; CDR3: CASRGQGATDTQYF; size: NA; D: TRBD1; J: TRBJ2-3; V: TRBV12-3/TRBV12-4
DNA: TGTGCCACCAGTGACCCGTCGGCGGGAGGTCTAGAGACCCAGTACTTC; CDR3: CATSDPSAGGLETQYF; size: many; D: TRBD2; J: TRBJ2-5; V: TRBV24-1
DNA: TGCAGTGCTAGAGATAAGTTGATCTGGGGAGAGACCCAGTACTTC; CDR3: CSARDKLIWGETQYF; size: NA; D: NA; J: TRBJ2-5; V: TRBV20-1
DNA: TGTGCCTGGAGTCGCCTGCTCGGCTCCTACAATGAGCAGTTCTTC; CDR3: CAWSRLLGSYNEQFF; size: NA; D: NA; J: TRBJ2-1; V: TRBV30
DNA: TGTGCCAGCAGCCGGGACCCCGGGCTAGCTTTCTTT; CDR3: CASSRDPGLAFF; size: NA; D: NA; J: TRBJ1-1; V: TRBV5-6
DNA: TGTGCCAGCGAAAACCGGGACAGGGATGAAAAACTGTTTTTT; CDR3: CASENRDRDEKLFF; size: many; D: TRBD1; J: TRBJ1-4; V: TRBV28
DNA: TGTGCCAGCAGGAGAGAGTCACCCCTCCACTTT; CDR3: CASRRESPLHF; size: many; D: NA; J: TRBJ1-6; V: TRBV2
DNA: TGTGCCAGCAGCTGGTGGGCTTTGGCGGGACAGGGGGACCAAGAGACCCAGTACTTC; CDR3: CASSWWALAGQGDQETQYF; size: NA; D: TRBD1; J: TRBJ2-5; V: TRBV5-6
DNA: TGTGCCAGCTCACAAACAGGGGCAGGAGGCTACACCTTC; CDR3: CASSQTGAGGYTF; size: few; D: TRBD1; J: TRBJ1-2; V: TRBV18
DNA: TGCAGTGCTAGAGACAGGGGGCCTAACGAGCAGTACTTC; CDR3: CSARDRGPNEQYF; size: few; D: TRBD1; J: TRBJ2-7; V: TRBV20-1
DNA: TGTGCCAGCAGTTTCGGCAGACCTAGCACAGATACGCAGTATTTT; CDR3: CASSFGRPSTDTQYF; size: NA; D: NA; J: TRBJ2-3; V: TRBV6-5
DNA: TGTGCCAGCAGTTACGCAACAGGGGGCACAGATACGCAGTATTTT; CDR3: CASSYATGGTDTQYF; size: NA; D: TRBD1; J: TRBJ2-3; V: TRBV6-2/TRBV6-3
DNA: TGTGCCAGCAGTTTTTCCCCCAGCCAAGAGACCCAGTACTTC; CDR3: CASSFSPSQETQYF; size: many; D: NA; J: TRBJ2-5; V: TRBV27
DNA: TGTGCCATCAGTGAGCTCCGGGACCGCGGAGGCGGGGAGCTGTTTTTT; CDR3: CAISELRDRGGGELFF; size: many; D: NA; J: TRBJ2-2; V: TRBV10-3
DNA: TGTGCCACAGCAACTAGCCCCACAGATACGCAGTATTTT; CDR3: CATATSPTDTQYF; size: NA; D: NA; J: TRBJ2-3; V: TRBV2
DNA: TGCGCCACAGGGGGGTCTAACTATGGCTACACCTTC; CDR3: CATGGSNYGYTF; size: NA; D: TRBD1; J: TRBJ1-2; V: TRBV10-2
DNA: TGTGCCAGTAGTATTTGGGGCAGGCCAGGGAACACTGAAGCTTTCTTT; CDR3: CASSIWGRPGNTEAFF; size: NA; D: NA; J: TRBJ1-1; V: TRBV19
DNA: TGTGCCAGCAGAGAACCGGGACAGGGCGTGGAGACCCAGTACTTC; CDR3: CASREPGQGVETQYF; size: NA; D: TRBD1; J: TRBJ2-5; V: TRBV27
DNA: TGTGCCAGCAGTTCCCAGCGGTTAGGGAGCTCCTACAATGAGCAGTTCTTC; CDR3: CASSSQRLGSSYNEQFF; size: few; D: NA; J: TRBJ2-1; V: TRBV28
DNA: TGCGCCAGCAGCTCCAGACTAGCGGGAGGGGAAGAGCAGTACTTC; CDR3: CASSSRLAGGEEQYF; size: few; D: TRBD2; J: TRBJ2-7; V: TRBV5-1
DNA: TGTGCCAGCACTGGACAGGGGACAAGGGAGACCCAGTACTTC; CDR3: CASTGQGTRETQYF; size: few; D: TRBD1; J: TRBJ2-5; V: TRBV12-3/TRBV12-4
DNA: TGTGCCAGCAGCTTCGGAGGGATCAACGGCTACACCTTC; CDR3: CASSFGGINGYTF; size: many; D: NA; J: TRBJ1-2; V: TRBV5-5
DNA: TGTGCCAGCAGTTTAGCCGGGGATCAGCCCCAGCATTTT; CDR3: CASSLAGDQPQHF; size: many; D: NA; J: TRBJ1-5; V: TRBV28
DNA: TGTGCCAGCAGCCCTTGGTGGACACCTCCAGCTTTCTTT; CDR3: CASSPWWTPPAFF; size: NA; D: NA; J: TRBJ1-1; V: TRBV11-2
DNA: TGTGCCAGCAGCAGAACAGGGAGGGAGCAGTACTTC; CDR3: CASSRTGREQYF; size: few; D: NA; J: TRBJ2-7; V: TRBV3-1
DNA: TGTGCCAGCACCCGATCGGGGGGGGGCCCCCAGCATTTT; CDR3: CASTRSGGGPQHF; size: many; D: NA; J: TRBJ1-5; V: TRBV28
DNA: TGTGCCAGCAGCTTAGAACTATCGGCCTCCGGCTACACCTTC; CDR3: CASSLELSASGYTF; size: many; D: NA; J: TRBJ1-2; V: TRBV7-9
DNA: TGTGCCAGCAGCCATTATCGGGAAGCTGCCACAGATACGCAGTATTTT; CDR3: CASSHYREAATDTQYF; size: few; D: NA; J: TRBJ2-3; V: TRBV2
DNA: TGTGCCAGCAGCTTGGCTAGCGGGAGTCCCTACGAGCAGTACTTC; CDR3: CASSLASGSPYEQYF; size: many; D: TRBD2; J: TRBJ2-7; V: TRBV28
DNA: TGTGCCAGCAGCTTAACGGCTGCGGGAGTCCCCGGGGAGCTGTTTTTT; CDR3: CASSLTAAGVPGELFF; size: NA; D: TRBD2; J: TRBJ2-2; V: TRBV7-3
DNA: TGTGCCAGCAGTTACTCGCAAGTTCCAGGGCTATCTGGAGCTTTCTTT; CDR3: CASSYSQVPGLSGAFF; size: NA; D: NA; J: TRBJ1-1; V: TRBV6-2/TRBV6-3
DNA: TGTGCCAGCAGCCGGGGGGCAGTCTATGGCTACACCTTC; CDR3: CASSRGAVYGYTF; size: many; D: NA; J: TRBJ1-2; V: TRBV3-1
DNA: TGTGCCACCAGCAAGGGACAGGGGGTTGCTAACTATGGCTACACCTTC; CDR3: CATSKGQGVANYGYTF; size: few; D: TRBD1; J: TRBJ1-2; V: TRBV15
DNA: TGTGCCAGCAGCCAGACAGCCTGGACTGGAGGAAGCAATCAGCCCCAGCATTTT; CDR3: CASSQTAWTGGSNQPQHF; size: many; D: NA; J: TRBJ1-5; V: TRBV27
DNA: TGCAGTGCTACCGCCGGGACAGGGGGTATTATGGACACTGAAGCTTTCTTT; CDR3: CSATAGTGGIMDTEAFF; size: NA; D: TRBD1; J: TRBJ1-1; V: TRBV20-1
DNA: TGTGCCAGCTACTTAGCAGGGGAGCTGTTTTTT; CDR3: CASYLAGELFF; size: many; D: NA; J: TRBJ2-2; V: TRBV28
DNA: TGTGCCAGCAGTGATGGTGCGGGAGATTCCTACGAGCAGTACTTC; CDR3: CASSDGAGDSYEQYF; size: many; D: TRBD2; J: TRBJ2-7; V: TRBV2
DNA: TGTGCCAGCAGAGACAAGGGACAGGCCACAGATACGCAGTATTTT; CDR3: CASRDKGQATDTQYF; size: few; D: TRBD1; J: TRBJ2-3; V: TRBV6-1
DNA: TGTGCCAGCAGGATCGGTGTCGCGTACTCAGAGACCCAGTACTTC; CDR3: CASRIGVAYSETQYF; size: many; D: NA; J: TRBJ2-5; V: TRBV12-3/TRBV12-4
DNA: TGTGCCAGCAGCAAACCGGGACAGGGAACCTACGAGCAGTACTTC; CDR3: CASSKPGQGTYEQYF; size: many; D: TRBD1; J: TRBJ2-7; V: TRBV27